A selection of T cell receptor beta chains follows, all from one sample in a study of blood T cell repertoires in COVID-19. Data came from immunoSEQ multiplex PCR; TCRdb stores just in-frame clones and leaves some out. The sample shows about 190,000 clones, approximately 80% of them seen only once. The sequenced material came from PBMCs or T cells enriched from blood (not recorded which). These receptors were collected from a woman in her sixties with acute COVID-19. CDR3s include the opening cysteine and the closing phenylalanine or tryptophan. The D gene is left open where the match is weak. Only some rows state a clone size, as once, few, many or a class for expanded clones.

J gene,V gene,D gene,clone size,CDR3 protein,CDR3 DNA
TRBJ1-3,TRBV28,TRBD1,.,CASSLFPQQGSGNTIYF,TGTGCCAGCAGTTTATTTCCGCAACAGGGGAGTGGAAACACCATATATTTT
TRBJ1-1,TRBV5-5,TRBD1,once,CASSPREGQADTEAFF,TGTGCCAGCAGCCCCCGGGAAGGACAGGCCGACACTGAAGCTTTCTTT
TRBJ1-1,TRBV6-5,.,few,CATATGFLMNTEAFF,TGTGCCACCGCGACAGGTTTCCTAATGAACACTGAAGCTTTCTTT
TRBJ2-1,TRBV24-1,TRBD2,.,CATSDPTSGSDNEQFF,TGTGCCACCAGTGATCCAACTAGCGGGAGTGACAATGAGCAGTTCTTC
TRBJ1-4,TRBV23-1,TRBD1,.,CASSHPDRDNEKLFF,TGCGCCAGCAGTCACCCGGACAGGGATAATGAAAAACTGTTTTTT
TRBJ2-1,TRBV27,.,.,CASSSRTAGSYNEQFF,TGTGCCAGCAGTTCGCGGACAGCAGGCTCCTACAATGAGCAGTTCTTC
TRBJ1-6,TRBV5-4,.,.,CASSLDMMGISSPLHF,TGTGCCAGCAGCTTGGATATGATGGGCATATCTTCACCCCTCCACTTT
TRBJ2-1,TRBV4-3,TRBD2,.,CASSRKLPSGGANEQFF,TGCGCCAGCAGCCGAAAACTTCCTAGCGGGGGGGCCAATGAGCAGTTCTTC
TRBJ2-5,TRBV7-6,.,.,CASSWETGQETQYF,TGTGCCAGCAGCTGGGAGACTGGGCAAGAGACCCAGTACTTC
TRBJ2-2,TRBV7-2,.,.,CASNLLVADTGELFF,TGTGCCAGCAACTTACTAGTCGCGGACACCGGGGAGCTGTTTTTT
TRBJ2-5,TRBV9,TRBD2,few,CASSVEGLAGWGQETQYF,TGTGCCAGCAGCGTAGAAGGTCTAGCGGGATGGGGCCAAGAGACCCAGTACTTC
TRBJ2-5,TRBV3-1/TRBV3-2,TRBD1,.,CASSDGRGFRETQYF,TGTGCCAGCAGTGATGGCAGGGGGTTTCGAGAGACCCAGTACTTC
TRBJ1-5,TRBV7-2,.,.,CASSLVSGLDLQPQHF,TGTGCCAGCAGCTTAGTTTCAGGGTTAGATCTTCAGCCCCAGCATTTT
TRBJ2-1,TRBV27,TRBD1,.,CASSLWDRFNEQFF,TGTGCCAGCAGTTTATGGGACAGGTTTAATGAGCAGTTCTTC
TRBJ2-1,TRBV4-2,.,.,CASSQDGLRSTYNEQFF,TGTGCCAGCAGCCAAGATGGGCTAAGATCGACCTACAATGAGCAGTTCTTC
TRBJ1-2,TRBV5-1,TRBD1,.,CASSPGQGAPGPGYTF,TGCGCCAGCAGCCCGGGACAGGGGGCTCCGGGACCTGGCTACACCTTC
TRBJ1-6,TRBV7-9,.,.,CASSLGSAANSPLHF,TGTGCCAGCAGCTTAGGGTCGGCAGCGAATTCACCCCTCCACTTT
TRBJ1-1,TRBV12-3/TRBV12-4,TRBD1,.,CASRTGDTEAFF,TGTGCCAGCAGGACAGGGGACACTGAAGCTTTCTTT